The text below deals with one TCR beta chain. A junction boundary mismatches the germline segment, possibly from a read error. These data come from a study of T cells in Graves' hyperthyroidism and ophthalmopathy. The CDR3 extends over 15 amino acids. Germline CDR1 and CDR2: KGHSH and LQKENI. Template material for amplifying TCR beta CDR3 regions consisted of RNA transcripts. When the TCR CDR3 underwent first-round RT-PCR, the HTBI primer set was used. TCRdb re-analysed the multiplex PCR reads in MiXCR, keeping a single row per CDR3 protein. The table has about 250,000 distinct CDR3 sequences, almost 25% seen once.

V is TRBV18 and J is TRBJ1-5; no clear D. The source of this sequence is a woman aged 40 to 49 with Graves' ophthalmopathy. The material sequenced was blood. The CDR3 reads CASSPLGGSNQSQHF. DNA of the CDR3: TGTGCCAGCTCCCCACTTGGCGGGAGCAATCAGTCCCAGCATTTT.